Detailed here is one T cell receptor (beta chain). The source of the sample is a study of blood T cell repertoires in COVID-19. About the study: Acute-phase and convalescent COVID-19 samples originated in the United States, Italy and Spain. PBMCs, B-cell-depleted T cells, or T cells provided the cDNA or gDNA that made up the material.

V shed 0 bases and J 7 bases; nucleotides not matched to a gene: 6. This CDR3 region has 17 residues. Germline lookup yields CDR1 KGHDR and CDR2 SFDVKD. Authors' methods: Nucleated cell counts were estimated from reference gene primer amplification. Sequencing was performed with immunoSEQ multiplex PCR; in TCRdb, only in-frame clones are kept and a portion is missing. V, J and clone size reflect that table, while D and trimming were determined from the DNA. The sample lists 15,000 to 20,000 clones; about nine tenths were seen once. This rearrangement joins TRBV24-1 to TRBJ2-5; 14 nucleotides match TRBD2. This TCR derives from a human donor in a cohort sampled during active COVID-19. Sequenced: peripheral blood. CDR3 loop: CATSDLGTSGRSGTQYF. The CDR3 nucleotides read TGTGCCACCAGTGATTTGGGGACTAGCGGGAGATCAGGGACCCAGTACTTC.